Shown below are 9 T cell receptor beta chains from a single sample sequenced in a study of shared clonotypes between healthy human individuals (dated by TCRdb to the early 2020s). Libraries were constructed by the immunoSEQ multiplex PCR assay. TCRdb provides this immuneACCESS table in a form limited to in-frame rearrangements. Some clones are lacking; in checked studies, under half of them reflect an unresolved V gene, and why the rest are absent is not known. The sample has 470,000 or so clones on record, 78% of them singletons. The ten largest clones take up about 12% of the sample. The specimen was PBMCs. These receptors were taken from a woman in her thirties or forties in good health. Some clones in this sample may be carry-over from other donors' samples.

The chain uses TRBV10-3 and TRBJ2-1, with D possibly matching TRBD2 (5 bases). Trimming removed 6 bases at V and 1 base at J, with 13 bases between. This CDR3 region has 15 residues. The V gene's germline CDR1 is ENHRY and CDR2 SYGVKD. The CDR3 region has the DNA TGTGCCATCAGACTCGGAGGAGGATCCTACAATGAGCAGTTCTTC. This codes for CAIRLGGGSYNEQFF.

The rearrangement uses TRBV5-6 and TRBJ2-5, with a possible D match to TRBD1 (6 bases). The CDR3 is made up of 16 amino acids. Looked up from germline, CDR1 is SGHDT and CDR2 is YYEEEE. Trimming shortened V by 2 bases and J by 1 base, and 15 bases separated the two germline ends. The CDR3 loop reads CASSFGGQLIQETQYF. CDR3 in DNA: TGTGCCAGCAGCTTTGGGGGACAACTAATCCAAGAGACCCAGTACTTC.

In this sample, this clone turned up a few times. The CDR3 loop reads CASSQGTATLVAFF. CDR3 coding DNA: TGTGCCAGCAGCCAAGGGACAGCCACCCTTGTAGCTTTCTTT. The chain joins TRBV14 to TRBJ1-1, with TRBD1 as a possible D gene (6 bases). CDR3 length: 14 residues. With 1 base removed from V and 10 bases from J, the gap between germline ends came to 16 bases. Germline CDR1 and CDR2: SGHDN and FVKESK.

The chain joins TRBV6-6 to TRBJ1-5; no firm D call. V lost 3 bases to trimming and J lost 0 bases, with 12 bases between them. The length of the CDR3 is 16 residues. Germline CDR1 MNHNY, CDR2 SVGAGI (reference sequence). The CDR3: CASSYSVDISNQPQHF. In nucleotides, the CDR3 is TGTGCCAGCAGTTATTCTGTAGACATTAGCAATCAGCCCCAGCATTTT.

The chain joins TRBV4-2 to TRBJ2-7; 10 bases map to TRBD2. CDR3 length: 16 amino acids. Germline V gives CDR1 LGHNA, CDR2 YNFKEQ. V lost 3 bases and J lost 0; bases outside the gene matches: 5. The CDR3 DNA is TGTGCCAGCAGCCAGCAGCTAGCGGGGGCCTCCTACGAGCAGTACTTC. Translation: CASSQQLAGASYEQYF.

The chain has TRBV6-6 and TRBJ2-2; D possibly uses TRBD1 or TRBD2 (5 bases each). This CDR3 spans 14 amino acids. V lost 2 bases to trimming and J lost 5 bases, with 9 bases between them. The germline V gene has CDR1 MNHNY and CDR2 SVGAGI (reference sequence). CDR3 DNA: TGTGCCAGCAGTTACGGGGGAGTAACCGGGGAGCTGTTTTTT. Protein product: CASSYGGVTGELFF.

With regard to this clone: This likely reflects a read error, since a far larger clone is one base away. The rearrangement joins TRBV7-2 to TRBJ1-3; 9 positions match TRBD1. This CDR3 has 17 amino acids. Trimming took 5 bases from V and 0 from J; bases not matched to a gene: 8. Germline CDR1 is SGHTA and CDR2 is FQGNSA. Here the CDR3 DNA reads TGTGCCAGCAGCGCCCAACAGGGGGCTCTCTCTGGAAACACCATATATTTT. As protein: CASSAQQGALSGNTIYF.

The V gene is TRBV2, the J gene TRBJ2-5; D unclear. V lost 1 base and J 2 bases, leaving 5 bases between the germline ends. The CDR3 extends over 13 amino acids. Germline-derived CDR1 and CDR2 are SNHLY and FYNNEI. CDR3 DNA: TGTGCCAGCAGTGAAGGACTGCAAGAGACCCAGTACTTC. Its translation is CASSEGLQETQYF.

The V call is TRBV5-6, the J call TRBJ1-2; weak D call: TRBD1 (5 bases). The CDR3 sequence is 15 residues long. The V and J ends lost 2 bases and 3 bases respectively, with 14 bases between them. CDR1 is SGHDT and CDR2 is YYEEEE in the germline V gene. CDR3 bases: TGTGCCAGCAGCTTTGAGGACACCAGTTACTATGGCTACACCTTC. It codes for CASSFEDTSYYGYTF.